The table lists the clone carrying this TCR beta chain with a few counts. The record originates from a study of T-cell reconstitution after alpha-beta-depleted transplantation in children. TCRbeta library construction was performed incorporating unique molecular identifiers. TCRdb itself ran the PCR reads through MiXCR, one entry per CDR3 protein. The data hold 670,000 or so distinct CDR3 sequences, with 13% observed a single time. The material sequenced was PBMCs, taken before TCRalphabeta/CD19-depleted stem cell transplant. The receptor was derived from a girl aged 2 to 9 with congenital amegakaryocytic thrombocytopenia, due to receive a stem cell transplant.

CDR3 region: CASSHCRVGHRTNIQYF. In DNA, the CDR3 is TGCGCCAGCAGCCACTGTCGGGTTGGGCACAGGACAAACATTCAGTACTTC. The chain combines TRBV5-1 with TRBJ2-4, with D tentatively TRBD1 (5 bases). The CDR3 length is 17 residues. Trimming pared 4 bases from V and 6 bases from J, leaving 23 bases between. From germline, CDR1 is SGHRS and CDR2 YFSETQ. The full variable domain, with the rest looked up from reference TRBV5-1 and TRBJ2-4, is KAGVTQTPRYLIKTRGQQVTLSCSPISGHRSVSWYQQTPGQGLQFLFEYFSETQRNKGNFPGRFSGRQFSNSRSEMNVSTLELGDSALYLCASSHCRVGHRTNIQYFGAGTRLSVL.